These T cell receptor beta chains were read from a single sample in a study of blood T cells in healthy people across ages. TCRdb redid the calling of the 5' RACE reads with MiXCR, one entry per CDR3 protein. Of 710,000 or so distinct CDR3 sequences listed, approximately 22% are singletons. The specimen sequenced was blood. The receptors derive from a man between 70 and 80 years old in good health. Each CDR3 is given with its conserved first and last residue. Fields, in order: V gene, D gene, clone size, J gene, CDR3 protein, CDR3 DNA. The D gene is left open where the match is weak. Where a row states a size, it is once, few, many or the class of an expanded clone; other rows omit it.

v_call: TRBV5-1
d_call: NA
clone_size: NA
j_call: TRBJ2-4
cdr3_aa: CASSLAVSGLAKNIQYF
cdr3_nt: TGCGCCAGCAGCTTGGCCGTGTCAGGGTTAGCCAAAAACATTCAGTACTTC

v_call: TRBV20-1
d_call: TRBD1
clone_size: few
j_call: TRBJ2-7
cdr3_aa: CSARDLLAGGSYEQYF
cdr3_nt: TGCAGTGCTAGAGATCTGTTGGCAGGGGGATCGTACGAGCAGTACTTC

v_call: TRBV5-5
d_call: NA
clone_size: NA
j_call: TRBJ1-3
cdr3_aa: CASSSPGGPRSSGNTIYF
cdr3_nt: TGTGCCAGCAGCTCTCCAGGTGGCCCCCGCAGCTCTGGAAACACCATATATTTT

v_call: TRBV7-8
d_call: NA
clone_size: NA
j_call: TRBJ1-4
cdr3_aa: CAGSRDPPTNEKLFF
cdr3_nt: TGTGCCGGCAGTCGGGACCCACCTACTAATGAAAAACTGTTTTTT

v_call: TRBV6-4
d_call: NA
clone_size: NA
j_call: TRBJ2-3
cdr3_aa: CASSGWTDTDPQYF
cdr3_nt: TGTGCCAGCAGTGGATGGACAGACACCGATCCGCAGTATTTT

v_call: TRBV5-1
d_call: NA
clone_size: few
j_call: TRBJ1-1
cdr3_aa: CASRAQTEMNTEAFF
cdr3_nt: TGCGCCAGCAGGGCACAGACCGAGATGAACACTGAAGCTTTCTTT

v_call: TRBV14
d_call: NA
clone_size: few
j_call: TRBJ1-1
cdr3_aa: CASSQVLNTEAFF
cdr3_nt: TGTGCCAGCAGCCAGGTATTGAACACTGAAGCTTTCTTT

v_call: TRBV29-1
d_call: TRBD1
clone_size: NA
j_call: TRBJ1-4
cdr3_aa: CSAGQPDEKLFF
cdr3_nt: TGCAGCGCGGGACAGCCGGATGAAAAACTGTTTTTT

v_call: TRBV2
d_call: NA
clone_size: many
j_call: TRBJ1-2
cdr3_aa: CASGRDYGYTF
cdr3_nt: TGTGCCAGCGGCCGAGACTATGGCTACACCTTC

v_call: TRBV4-2
d_call: NA
clone_size: few
j_call: TRBJ1-2
cdr3_aa: CASSLQAYQTTDGYTF
cdr3_nt: TGTGCCAGCAGCCTTCAGGCGTATCAGACAACGGATGGCTACACCTTC

v_call: TRBV20-1
d_call: NA
clone_size: NA
j_call: TRBJ1-4
cdr3_aa: CSAPPGSGNEKLFF
cdr3_nt: TGCAGTGCTCCGCCCGGTTCGGGTAATGAAAAACTGTTTTTT

v_call: TRBV25-1
d_call: NA
clone_size: NA
j_call: TRBJ2-5
cdr3_aa: CASSEYRGLVGETQYF
cdr3_nt: TGTGCCAGCAGTGAATATCGGGGACTGGTGGGGGAGACCCAGTACTTC

v_call: TRBV19
d_call: NA
clone_size: NA
j_call: TRBJ2-3
cdr3_aa: CASSPWGASGDTQYF
cdr3_nt: TGTGCCAGTAGTCCATGGGGGGCCTCCGGAGATACGCAGTATTTT

v_call: TRBV3-1
d_call: NA
clone_size: many
j_call: TRBJ1-1
cdr3_aa: CASSRQGRGTEAFF
cdr3_nt: TGTGCCAGCAGCCGGCAGGGTCGGGGCACTGAAGCTTTCTTT

v_call: TRBV11-2
d_call: NA
clone_size: NA
j_call: TRBJ2-7
cdr3_aa: CASSHSAGIDEQYF
cdr3_nt: TGTGCCAGCAGCCATTCTGCAGGGATCGACGAGCAGTACTTC

v_call: TRBV29-1
d_call: TRBD1
clone_size: NA
j_call: TRBJ1-2
cdr3_aa: CSVAGTVNYGYTF
cdr3_nt: TGCAGCGTTGCAGGGACAGTTAACTATGGCTACACCTTC

v_call: TRBV29-1
d_call: NA
clone_size: few
j_call: TRBJ1-2
cdr3_aa: CSVGMKSAGYTF
cdr3_nt: TGCAGCGTTGGTATGAAATCCGCAGGCTACACCTTC

v_call: TRBV12-3/TRBV12-4
d_call: NA
clone_size: NA
j_call: TRBJ2-2
cdr3_aa: CASSLGVSGVGELFF
cdr3_nt: TGTGCCAGCAGTTTAGGGGTTAGCGGAGTCGGGGAGCTGTTTTTT

v_call: TRBV5-1
d_call: TRBD2
clone_size: few
j_call: TRBJ2-7
cdr3_aa: CASSWTRRGVSYEQYF
cdr3_nt: TGCGCCAGCAGTTGGACTAGACGCGGGGTCTCCTACGAGCAGTACTTC

v_call: TRBV7-2
d_call: NA
clone_size: NA
j_call: TRBJ1-5
cdr3_aa: CASTQGWGGNQPQHF
cdr3_nt: TGTGCCAGCACCCAAGGGTGGGGGGGCAATCAGCCCCAGCATTTT

v_call: TRBV4-1
d_call: NA
clone_size: NA
j_call: TRBJ2-5
cdr3_aa: CASSQDRSLGWETQYF
cdr3_nt: TGCGCCAGCAGCCAAGATCGGTCGTTGGGATGGGAGACCCAGTACTTC

v_call: TRBV18
d_call: NA
clone_size: few
j_call: TRBJ1-1
cdr3_aa: CASSPLSAGRNTEAFF
cdr3_nt: TGTGCCAGCTCACCACTGAGCGCCGGAAGGAACACTGAAGCTTTCTTT

v_call: TRBV6-2/TRBV6-3
d_call: NA
clone_size: few
j_call: TRBJ1-4
cdr3_aa: CASSSTGNEKLFF
cdr3_nt: TGTGCCAGCAGTTCGACCGGGAATGAAAAACTGTTTTTT

v_call: TRBV10-2
d_call: NA
clone_size: many
j_call: TRBJ1-3
cdr3_aa: CASTWGPGNTIYF
cdr3_nt: TGCGCCAGCACGTGGGGGCCGGGAAACACCATATATTTT

v_call: TRBV20-1
d_call: TRBD1
clone_size: few
j_call: TRBJ1-6
cdr3_aa: CSAMGQLNSPLHF
cdr3_nt: TGCAGTGCTATGGGACAGCTTAATTCACCCCTCCACTTT

v_call: TRBV10-3
d_call: NA
clone_size: few
j_call: TRBJ2-7
cdr3_aa: CAISDFSGIYEQYF
cdr3_nt: TGTGCCATCAGTGATTTTAGCGGAATCTACGAGCAGTACTTC

v_call: TRBV3-1
d_call: NA
clone_size: NA
j_call: TRBJ2-2
cdr3_aa: CASKRAGELFF
cdr3_nt: TGTGCCAGCAAGAGGGCCGGGGAGCTGTTTTTT

v_call: TRBV7-9
d_call: NA
clone_size: few
j_call: TRBJ2-1
cdr3_aa: CASSFPSSSLSNEQFF
cdr3_nt: TGTGCCAGCAGCTTCCCCTCTAGTTCCCTAAGCAATGAGCAGTTCTTC

v_call: TRBV10-2
d_call: TRBD2
clone_size: few
j_call: TRBJ2-3
cdr3_aa: CASSPAGLAGTDTQYF
cdr3_nt: TGCGCCAGCAGCCCCGCGGGACTAGCGGGCACAGATACGCAGTATTTT

v_call: TRBV6-5
d_call: NA
clone_size: NA
j_call: TRBJ1-4
cdr3_aa: CASSYSKGGRSEKLFF
cdr3_nt: TGTGCCAGCAGTTACTCGAAGGGGGGTAGGAGTGAAAAACTGTTTTTT

v_call: TRBV21-1
d_call: NA
clone_size: NA
j_call: TRBJ2-1
cdr3_aa: CASILGTGTYNEQFF
cdr3_nt: TGTGCCAGCATTCTTGGGACAGGGACTTACAATGAGCAGTTCTTC

v_call: TRBV5-1
d_call: NA
clone_size: few
j_call: TRBJ1-4
cdr3_aa: CASSLGEWDEKLFF
cdr3_nt: TGCGCCAGCAGCTTGGGGGAGTGGGATGAAAAACTGTTTTTT

v_call: TRBV3-1
d_call: NA
clone_size: NA
j_call: TRBJ1-2
cdr3_aa: CASSHQGPANYGYTF
cdr3_nt: TGTGCCAGCAGCCACCAGGGGCCAGCTAACTATGGCTACACCTTC

v_call: TRBV20-1
d_call: TRBD2
clone_size: NA
j_call: TRBJ2-7
cdr3_aa: CSASTSGEFHEQYF
cdr3_nt: TGCAGTGCTAGTACTAGCGGGGAATTTCACGAGCAGTACTTC

v_call: TRBV14
d_call: NA
clone_size: NA
j_call: TRBJ2-1
cdr3_aa: CASSQTNPGRNNEQFF
cdr3_nt: TGTGCCAGCAGCCAGACTAACCCAGGGCGGAACAATGAGCAGTTCTTC

v_call: TRBV4-1
d_call: NA
clone_size: many
j_call: TRBJ1-5
cdr3_aa: CASSQDSRGLSQPQHF
cdr3_nt: TGCGCCAGCAGCCAAGATAGTCGGGGTTTGAGTCAGCCCCAGCATTTT

v_call: TRBV7-9
d_call: NA
clone_size: NA
j_call: TRBJ2-3
cdr3_aa: CASSLPGWDKERSTQYF
cdr3_nt: TGTGCCAGCAGCTTACCCGGGTGGGACAAAGAGAGGAGTACGCAGTATTTT

v_call: TRBV9
d_call: NA
clone_size: few
j_call: TRBJ2-7
cdr3_aa: CASSVAPIQRRYEQYF
cdr3_nt: TGTGCCAGCAGCGTAGCCCCGATACAGAGACGCTACGAGCAGTACTTC